The 17 T cell receptor beta chains below were found in one sample sequenced in a study of blood T cell repertoires in COVID-19. Here immunoSEQ multiplex PCR was the method, and the copy in TCRdb shows in-frame clones only, minus some. The sample records tens of thousands of clones, less than 85% being singletons. What was sequenced was peripheral blood. The source of these receptors is a human donor in a cohort sampled during active COVID-19.

The V gene is TRBV11-3, the J gene TRBJ2-1; TRBD2 matches 13 bases. The CDR3 spans 18 residues. Unmatched junction bases numbered 5, after V lost 0 bases and J lost 3 bases. Germline CDR1 reads SGHNT; CDR2 reads YENEEA. CDR3 nucleotide sequence: TGTGCCAGCAGCTTAGATCGGACTAGCGGGAGTTTCTACAATGAGCAGTTCTTC. It yields the protein CASSLDRTSGSFYNEQFF.

V gene TRBV7-2 combines with J gene TRBJ2-1; TRBD2 agrees at 9 bases. In germline, CDR1 is SGHTA, CDR2 FQGNSA. V lost 5 bases and J lost 15; bases outside the gene matches: 8. The CDR3 loop spans 12 amino acids. The CDR3 here is CASSATTSGPFF. The CDR3 DNA reads as TGTGCCAGCAGCGCCACGACTAGCGGCCCGTTCTTC.

The J gene is TRBJ2-7, the V gene TRBV9, with 11 bases lining up with TRBD2. The length of the CDR3 is 13 residues. Germline V gives CDR1 SGDLS, CDR2 YYNGEE. Losses at the gene ends were 2 bases for V and 7 bases for J; bases not matched to a gene: 2. DNA for the CDR3: TGTGCCAGCAGCGTTAGCGGGAGGGGTGAGCAGTACTTC. It is translated as CASSVSGRGEQYF.

This clone occurred a few times. The V gene is TRBV30, the J gene TRBJ2-3, with D unresolved. CDR1 GTSNPN and CDR2 SVGIG come from the germline V gene (reference sequence). V lost 0 bases to trimming and J lost 6 bases, with 4 bases between them. There are 11 residues in the CDR3. The CDR3 is CAWSVPDTQYF. The DNA for the CDR3 is TGTGCCTGGAGTGTTCCGGATACGCAGTATTTT.

This rearrangement joins TRBV30 to TRBJ1-1; 10 nucleotides match TRBD1. The CDR3 runs 15 residues. Germline CDR1 GTSNPN, CDR2 SVGIG (reference sequence). The junction had 11 bases not matched to a gene; V was cut back by 3 bases and J by 7 bases. CDR3 amino acids: CAWSEGQGQTLEAFF. Written as DNA, the CDR3 is TGTGCCTGGAGCGAGGGACAGGGGCAAACCCTTGAAGCTTTCTTT. The full variable domain, completed using reference TRBV30 and TRBJ1-1, is SQTIHQWPATLVQPVGSPLSLECTVEGTSNPNLYWYRQAAGRGLQLLFYSVGIGQISSEVPQNLSASRPQDRQFILSSKKLLLSDSGFYLCAWSEGQGQTLEAFFGQGTRLTVV.

On this clone: Other DNA sequences of this sample code for an identical CDR3. The chain is built from TRBV5-1 and TRBJ2-5; D remains ambiguous. The CDR3 runs to 16 residues. The V gene lost 0 bases and the J gene lost 0 bases, with 12 bases spanning the gap. Germline values: CDR1 SGHRS, CDR2 YFSETQ. CDR3 sequence reads: CASSLGGASYQETQYF. The CDR3 nucleotides read TGCGCCAGCAGCTTGGGCGGTGCTTCCTACCAAGAGACCCAGTACTTC.

This sequence joins TRBV30 and TRBJ2-3; tentative D call: TRBD2 (5 bases). The CDR3 extends over 14 amino acids. Per the germline V gene, CDR1 is GTSNPN and CDR2 is SVGIG (reference sequence). The germline V and J ends were trimmed by 1 base and 3 bases, with 11 bases remaining between them. CDR3: CAWSGGRGTDTQYF. CDR3 coding DNA: TGTGCCTGGAGTGGTGGGAGAGGAACAGATACGCAGTATTTT.

The chain couples TRBV11-3 to TRBJ2-3; perhaps TRBD1 as D (7 bases). Looked up from germline, CDR1 is SGHNT and CDR2 is YENEEA. The CDR3 contains 13 residues. Trimming took 6 bases from V and 6 from J, leaving 13 bases between them. Written as DNA, the CDR3 is TGTGCCAGCAGTGGAGGGGGCAGCGATACGCAGTATTTT. This codes for CASSGGGSDTQYF.

This clone came up a few times. The gene calls are TRBV30 and TRBJ2-7; 10 bases fit TRBD1. The CDR3 totals 13 residues. Germline CDR1 reads GTSNPN; CDR2 reads SVGIG (reference sequence). The ends lost 3 bases at V and 7 bases at J; junction bases unmatched: 6. CDR3 DNA sequence: TGTGCCTGGAGGGGACAGGGGTTGGGGGAGCAGTACTTC. Translating it yields CAWRGQGLGEQYF.

J is TRBJ1-6 and V is TRBV5-1, with no clear D. V lost 4 bases, J lost 5 bases, and 10 bases lay in between. CDR1 is SGHRS and CDR2 is YFSETQ in the germline V gene. There are 14 residues in the CDR3. Written as DNA, the CDR3 is TGCGCCAGCAGCCCCGGGTGGGATAATTCACCCCTCCACTTT. This codes for CASSPGWDNSPLHF.

The chain carries TRBV9 and TRBJ1-4, with TRBD1 matching 7 bases. Trimming removed 0 bases from V and 6 bases from J; junction bases left unmatched: 8. Germline V lookup: CDR1 SGDLS, CDR2 YYNGEE. This CDR3 has 16 amino acids. The CDR3 DNA is TGTGCCAGCAGCGTAGGTCCAGGGACAGCTCATGAAAAACTGTTTTTT. As protein: CASSVGPGTAHEKLFF.

The V and J genes are TRBV4-2 and TRBJ2-7; possible D gene TRBD1, 6 bases. This CDR3 is 13 amino acids long. CDR1 and CDR2 (germline): LGHNA, YNFKEQ. Trimming took 0 bases from V and 6 from J, leaving 9 bases between them. CDR3: CASSQDPGAEQYF. CDR3 in DNA: TGTGCCAGCAGCCAAGATCCAGGGGCCGAGCAGTACTTC.

The chain joins TRBV3-1 (or the pseudogene TRBV3-2) to TRBJ1-2, with D possibly being TRBD1 (5 bases). CDR1 is LGHDT, CDR2 YNNKEL, per germline (reference sequence). The CDR3 loop spans 15 amino acids. V lost 0 bases to trimming and J lost 3 bases, with 11 bases between them. The CDR3 bases are TGTGCCAGCAGCCAAGATTTTGGGGGGGACTATGGCTACACCTTC. Amino acids: CASSQDFGGDYGYTF.

The genes are TRBV27 and TRBJ2-3, with D maybe TRBD1 (6 bases). Per germline, CDR1 MNHEY and CDR2 SMNVEV (reference sequence). This CDR3 region has 15 residues. V lost 5 bases to trimming and J lost 6 bases, with 18 bases between them. Here the CDR3 reads CASSQRQDLPDTQYF. Written as DNA, the CDR3 is TGTGCCAGCAGTCAAAGACAGGACCTCCCCGATACGCAGTATTTT.

This clone was counted only a few times. The chain recombines TRBV6-6 with TRBJ1-5; 7 bases match TRBD1. Germline V gene lookup returns CDR1 MNHNY and CDR2 SVGAGI (reference sequence). The CDR3 length is 16 residues. V lost 2 bases and J lost 7; bases outside the gene matches: 11. The CDR3 DNA follows: TGTGCCAGCAGTTACACCGGGACAGCCGCAGGGCAGCCCCAGCATTTT. Translated, it gives CASSYTGTAAGQPQHF.

For the CDR3, the DNA is TGTGCCAGCAGCCAACCCGGACAGGGTGGGACCCAGTACTTC. As protein: CASSQPGQGGTQYF. V gene TRBV3-1 (or the pseudogene TRBV3-2) combines with J gene TRBJ2-5; TRBD1 matches at 8 bases. Germline assignment: CDR1 LGHDT and CDR2 YNNKEL (reference sequence). J gave up 7 bases and V 2 bases, and 6 bases lay outside the gene matches. The CDR3 sequence is 14 residues long.

Written as DNA, the CDR3 is TGTGCCTGTAGTCGACAGGGGGCTACAGGCTACACCTTC. Translation gives CACSRQGATGYTF. This chain connects TRBV30 to TRBJ1-2, with 10 bases lining up with TRBD1. Germline V gives CDR1 GTSNPN, CDR2 SVGIG (reference sequence). V dropped 6 bases and J dropped 8; count of bases not matched to a gene: 9. The CDR3 runs to 13 residues.